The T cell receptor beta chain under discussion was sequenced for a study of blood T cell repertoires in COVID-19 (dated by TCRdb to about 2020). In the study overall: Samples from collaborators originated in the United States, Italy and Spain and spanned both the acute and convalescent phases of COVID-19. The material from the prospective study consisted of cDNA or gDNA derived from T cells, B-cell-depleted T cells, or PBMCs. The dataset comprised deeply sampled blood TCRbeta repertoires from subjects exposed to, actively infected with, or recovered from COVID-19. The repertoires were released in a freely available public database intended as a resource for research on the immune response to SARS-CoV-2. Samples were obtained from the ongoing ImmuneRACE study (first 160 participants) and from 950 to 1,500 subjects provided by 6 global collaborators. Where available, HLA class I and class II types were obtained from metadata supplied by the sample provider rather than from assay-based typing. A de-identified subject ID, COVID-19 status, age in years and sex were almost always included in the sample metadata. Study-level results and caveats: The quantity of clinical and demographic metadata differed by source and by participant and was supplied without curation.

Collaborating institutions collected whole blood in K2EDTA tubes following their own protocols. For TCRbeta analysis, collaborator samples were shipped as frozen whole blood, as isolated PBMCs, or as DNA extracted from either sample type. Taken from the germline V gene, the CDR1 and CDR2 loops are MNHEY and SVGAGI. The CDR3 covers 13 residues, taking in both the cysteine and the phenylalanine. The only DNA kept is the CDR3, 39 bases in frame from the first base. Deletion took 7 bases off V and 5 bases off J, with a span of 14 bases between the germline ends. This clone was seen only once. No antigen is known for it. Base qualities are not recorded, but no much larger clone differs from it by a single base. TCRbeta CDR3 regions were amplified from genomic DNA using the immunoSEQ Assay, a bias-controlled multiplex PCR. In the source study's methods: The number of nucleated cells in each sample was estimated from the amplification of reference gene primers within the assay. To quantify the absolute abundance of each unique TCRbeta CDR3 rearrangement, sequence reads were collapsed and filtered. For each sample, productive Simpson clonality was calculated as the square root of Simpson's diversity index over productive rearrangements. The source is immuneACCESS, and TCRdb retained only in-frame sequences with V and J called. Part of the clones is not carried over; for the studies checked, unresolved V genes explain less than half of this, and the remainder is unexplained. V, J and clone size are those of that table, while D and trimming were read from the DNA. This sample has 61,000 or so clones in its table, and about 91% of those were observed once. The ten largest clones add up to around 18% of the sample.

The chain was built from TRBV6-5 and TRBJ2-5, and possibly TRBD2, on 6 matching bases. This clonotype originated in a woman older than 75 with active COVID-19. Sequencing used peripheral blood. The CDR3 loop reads CASNPAGWETQYF. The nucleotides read TGTGCCAGCAACCCCGCGGGGTGGGAGACCCAGTACTTC.